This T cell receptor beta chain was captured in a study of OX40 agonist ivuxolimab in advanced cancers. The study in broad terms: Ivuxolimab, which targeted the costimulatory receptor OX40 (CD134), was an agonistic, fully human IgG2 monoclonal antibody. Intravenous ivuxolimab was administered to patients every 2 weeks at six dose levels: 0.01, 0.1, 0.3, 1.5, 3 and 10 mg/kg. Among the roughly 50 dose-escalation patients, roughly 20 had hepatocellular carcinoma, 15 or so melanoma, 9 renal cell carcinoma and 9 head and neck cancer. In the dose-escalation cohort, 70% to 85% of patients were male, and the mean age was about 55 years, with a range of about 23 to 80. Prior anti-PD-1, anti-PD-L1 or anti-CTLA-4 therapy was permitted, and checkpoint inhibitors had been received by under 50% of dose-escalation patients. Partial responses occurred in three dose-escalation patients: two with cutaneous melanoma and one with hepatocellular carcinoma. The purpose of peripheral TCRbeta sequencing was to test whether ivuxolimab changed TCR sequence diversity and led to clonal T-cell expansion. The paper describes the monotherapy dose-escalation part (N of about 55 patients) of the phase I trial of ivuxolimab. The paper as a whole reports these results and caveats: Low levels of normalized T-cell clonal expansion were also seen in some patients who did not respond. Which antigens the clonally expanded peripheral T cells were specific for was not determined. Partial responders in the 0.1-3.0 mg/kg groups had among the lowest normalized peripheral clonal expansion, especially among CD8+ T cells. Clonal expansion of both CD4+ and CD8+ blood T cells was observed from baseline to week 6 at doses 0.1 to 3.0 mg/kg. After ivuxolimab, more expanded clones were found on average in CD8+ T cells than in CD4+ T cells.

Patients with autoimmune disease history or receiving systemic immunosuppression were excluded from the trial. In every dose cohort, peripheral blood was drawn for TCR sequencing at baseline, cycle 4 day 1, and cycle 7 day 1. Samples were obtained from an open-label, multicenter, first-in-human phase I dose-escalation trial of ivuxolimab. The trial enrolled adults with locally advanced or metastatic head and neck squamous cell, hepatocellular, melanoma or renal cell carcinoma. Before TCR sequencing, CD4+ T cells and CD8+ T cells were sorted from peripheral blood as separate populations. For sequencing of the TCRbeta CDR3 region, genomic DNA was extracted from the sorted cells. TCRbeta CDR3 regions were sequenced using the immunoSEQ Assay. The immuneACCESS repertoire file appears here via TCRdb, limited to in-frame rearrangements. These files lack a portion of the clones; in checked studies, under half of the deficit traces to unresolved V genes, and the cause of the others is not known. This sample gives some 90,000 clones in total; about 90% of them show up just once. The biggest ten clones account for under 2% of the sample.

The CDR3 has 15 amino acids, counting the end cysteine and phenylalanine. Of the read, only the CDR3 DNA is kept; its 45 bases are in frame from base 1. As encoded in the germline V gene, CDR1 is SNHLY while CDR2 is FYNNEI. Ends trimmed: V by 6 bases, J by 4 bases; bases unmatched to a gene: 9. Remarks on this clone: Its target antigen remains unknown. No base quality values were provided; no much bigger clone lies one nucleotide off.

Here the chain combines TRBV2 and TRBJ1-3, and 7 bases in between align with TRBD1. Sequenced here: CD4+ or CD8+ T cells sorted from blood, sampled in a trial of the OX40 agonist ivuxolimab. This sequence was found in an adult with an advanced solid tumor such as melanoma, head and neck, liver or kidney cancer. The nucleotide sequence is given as TGTGCCAGCAGCTCACAGGGGTCTGGAGGAAACACCATATATTTT. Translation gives CASSSQGSGGNTIYF.